This TCR beta chain was sequenced for a study of blood T cell repertoires in COVID-19 (dated by TCRdb to about 2020). The study in broad terms: The collaborator samples originated in the United States, Italy and Spain and spanned the acute and convalescent phases of COVID-19. The prospective study material was composed of cDNA or gDNA derived from T cells, B-cell-depleted T cells, or PBMCs. The dataset comprised deeply sampled blood TCRbeta repertoires from subjects exposed to, actively infected with, or recovered from COVID-19. A freely available public database, intended as a resource for researchers studying the immune response to SARS-CoV-2, is where the repertoires were released. Samples came from the ongoing ImmuneRACE study (first 160 participants) plus 1,254 subjects from 6 global collaborators. Nearly every sample came with metadata listing a de-identified subject ID, COVID-19 status, age in years and sex. Where available, HLA class I and class II types were obtained from metadata supplied by the sample provider rather than from assay-based typing.

The immunoSEQ Assay, a bias-controlled multiplex PCR, was used to amplify TCRbeta CDR3 regions from genomic DNA. In the source study's methods: Nucleated cell counts per sample were estimated from amplification of reference gene primers within the assay. To quantify the absolute abundance of each unique TCRbeta CDR3 rearrangement, sequence reads were collapsed and filtered. For each sample, productive Simpson clonality was calculated as the square root of Simpson's diversity index over productive rearrangements. Entries here come from immuneACCESS through TCRdb and include only in-frame sequences with V and J called. Some clones fail to appear in such tables; in the studies checked, an unresolved V gene covers under half of the shortfall, and the cause of the remainder is unknown. That table furnishes V, J and clone size, whereas the DNA furnished D and trimming. This sample gives around 78,000 clones in total; 80% to 90% of them show up just once. Approximately 46% of the sample lies in the top ten.

Summary of the overall study and its limitations: How much clinical and demographic metadata was included differed by source and by participant, and the metadata was provided uncurated.

Each collaborating institution followed its own protocols to collect whole blood in K2EDTA tubes. Collaborator samples were shipped for TCRbeta analysis as frozen whole blood, isolated PBMCs, or DNA extracted from either sample type. Notes on this clone: Its antigen remains undetermined. Base qualities were left out, and no much larger clone turns up one base away.

The clonotype was recovered from a human donor in a cohort sampled during active COVID-19. Sequenced input: peripheral blood.

The nucleotide sequence reads as follows: TGTGCCAGCAGCCTCAGGGGGCAAGGGCAGGGAGAGACCCAGTACTTC. Its product reads: CASSLRGQGQGETQYF. The sequence is built from TRBV7-2 and TRBJ2-5; a stretch of 8 junction bases matches TRBD1. CDR1 SGHTA and CDR2 FQGNSA were looked up in the germline V gene. The germline V and J ends show losses of 5 bases and 4 bases respectively, and no gene match explains 12 bases of the junction. From the cysteine through the phenylalanine, the CDR3 covers 16 amino acids. The CDR3 DNA has 48 bases and is translated from base 1. Reference TRBV7-2 and TRBJ2-5 proteins supply the regions before and after the CDR3; the full variable domain is: GAGVSQSPSNKVTEKGKDVELRCDPISGHTALYWYRQSLGQGLEFLIYFQGNSAPDKSGLPSDRFSAERTGGSVSTLTIQRTQQEDSAVYLCASSLRGQGQGETQYFGPGTRLLVL.